The 26 T cell receptor beta chains listed next were all sequenced from one sample in a study of cytomegalovirus exposure and HLA in healthy donors. PCR primers comprised 60 Vbeta and 13 Jbeta primers. TCRdb keeps only in-frame clones here, not all; method: immunoSEQ multiplex PCR. The sample holds more than 100,000 clones; approximately 80% are singletons and the top ten take approximately 8.8%. The sample was PBMCs. Source of these receptors: a female donor in good health and CMV-seropositive.

The rearrangement joins TRBV30 to TRBJ1-6, with D possibly being TRBD1 (6 bases). This CDR3 has 13 residues. Trimming cost V 4 bases and J 7 bases, with 11 bases left between them. The germline gives CDR1 GTSNPN, CDR2 SVGIG (reference sequence). For the CDR3, the DNA is TGTGCCTGGAAAGGGGGAAGAAATTCACCCCTCCACTTT. It yields the protein CAWKGGRNSPLHF.

CDR3 in amino acids: CASSLFEGTGVNQPQHF. In DNA form, the CDR3 reads TGTGCCAGCAGCTTATTTGAGGGGACAGGGGTCAATCAGCCCCAGCATTTT. This chain uses TRBV7-9 with TRBJ1-5, with TRBD1 matching over 10 bases. Germline lookup yields CDR1 SEHNR and CDR2 FQNEAQ (reference sequence). The CDR3 covers 17 residues. The ends lost 2 bases at V and 3 bases at J; junction bases unmatched: 7. The full variable domain, in which reference TRBV7-9 and TRBJ1-5 provide the parts outside the CDR3, is DTGVSQNPRHKITKRGQNVTFRCDPISEHNRLYWYRQTLGQGPEFLTYFQNEAQLEKSRLLSDRFSAERPKGSFSTLEIQRTEQGDSAMYLCASSLFEGTGVNQPQHFGDGTRLSIL.

Note on this clone: The sample carries other DNA sequences with the same CDR3. This chain joins TRBV6-1 and TRBJ1-2; no clear D. The CDR3 loop spans 12 amino acids. From germline, CDR1 is MNHNS and CDR2 SASEGT. V lost 3 bases and J 4 bases, leaving 6 bases between the germline ends. CDR3 DNA: TGTGCCAGCAGTGAGAGTGGCTATGGCTACACCTTC. As protein: CASSESGYGYTF.

The chain uses TRBV27 and TRBJ1-1; TRBD1 agrees at 7 bases. The CDR3 has 14 residues. J lost 4 bases, V lost 6 bases, and 8 bases had no gene match. CDR1 and CDR2 from the germline V gene are MNHEY and SMNVEV (reference sequence). The CDR3 spells CASSFAGGGTEAFF. The CDR3 DNA sequence: TGTGCCAGCAGCTTCGCAGGGGGTGGCACTGAAGCTTTCTTT.

The chain carries TRBV7-9 and TRBJ2-1; D is perhaps TRBD1 (5 bases). Looked up from germline, CDR1 is SEHNR and CDR2 is FQNEAQ (reference sequence). CDR3 size: 13 residues. V lost 2 bases and J 5 bases, leaving 7 bases between the germline ends. The CDR3 loop reads CASSLQGNNEQFF. The CDR3 DNA reads as TGTGCCAGCAGCTTACAGGGAAACAATGAGCAGTTCTTC.

The chain combines TRBV5-1 with TRBJ1-1; 8 bases agree with TRBD1. Per germline, CDR1 SGHRS and CDR2 YFSETQ. This CDR3 comprises 15 residues. Unmatched junction bases numbered 9, after V lost 4 bases and J lost 4 bases. The CDR3 reads CASSRRTGSGTEAFF. The CDR3 nucleotides are TGCGCCAGCAGCCGACGGACAGGGTCAGGCACTGAAGCTTTCTTT.

The V call is TRBV13, the J call TRBJ2-2, with 9 nucleotides matching TRBD2. The junction had 6 bases not matched to a gene; V was cut back by 2 bases and J by 5 bases. This CDR3 region has 16 residues. The germline V gene has CDR1 PRHDT and CDR2 FYEKMQ (reference sequence). The CDR3 DNA reads TGTGCCAGCAGCTTAAGGGGCCTAGCGGGGACCGGGGAGCTGTTTTTT. As protein: CASSLRGLAGTGELFF.

This chain uses TRBV29-1 with TRBJ2-5; a weak D match, TRBD1 (6 bases). The J call is uncertain, as TRBJ2-7 better fits the DNA end. Germline values: CDR1 SQVTM, CDR2 ANQGSEA. This CDR3 has 12 residues. DNA of the CDR3: TGCAGCGTTGGAACAGGGCCCGCCGAGCAGTACTTC. Translating gives CSVGTGPAEQYF.

The rearrangement joins TRBV19 to TRBJ2-5; 7 bases match TRBD1. Germline V gives CDR1 LNHDA, CDR2 SQIVND (reference sequence). The V segment lost 2 bases and the J segment 3 bases; nucleotides outside the gene matches: 3. This CDR3 is built from 14 residues. Written as DNA, the CDR3 is TGTGCCAGTAGTATATCAGGGGGAAAAGAGACCCAGTACTTC. Translating it yields CASSISGGKETQYF.

CDR3 in DNA: TGTGCCTGTTTGTCGGGAGGTGACTATGGCTACACCTTC. Amino acids: CACLSGGDYGYTF. V usage is TRBV30 and J usage is TRBJ1-2, with D hard to call. The germline CDR1 and CDR2 sequences are GTSNPN and SVGIG (reference sequence). The CDR3 covers 13 residues. Trimming took off 6 bases at V and 3 bases at J, with 14 bases between the two ends.

This chain connects TRBV6-1 to TRBJ1-3; 7 positions agree with TRBD1. CDR1 and CDR2 from the germline V gene are MNHNS and SASEGT. Unmatched junction bases numbered 6, after V lost 6 bases and J lost 1 base. The CDR3 has 15 residues. In DNA form, the CDR3 reads TGTGCCAGCAGGCTTGGGACAGTGTCTGGAAACACCATATATTTT. Protein sequence: CASRLGTVSGNTIYF.

The J gene is TRBJ2-3, the V gene TRBV7-2; possible D gene TRBD1, 5 bases. V gave up 6 bases and J gave up 0 bases, with 13 bases separating them. Germline-derived CDR1 and CDR2 are SGHTA and FQGNSA. The CDR3 has 15 amino acids. The CDR3 nucleotides are TGTGCCAGCAGTCCAGGGTTTTCTAGCACAGATACGCAGTATTTT. Amino acids: CASSPGFSSTDTQYF.

This clone was recorded only once. The chain couples TRBV5-1 to TRBJ2-3, with 10 bases that match TRBD2. Losses at the gene ends were 5 bases for V and 2 bases for J; bases not matched to a gene: 8. Germline V lookup: CDR1 SGHRS, CDR2 YFSETQ. The CDR3 totals 16 residues. CDR3 sequence (DNA): TGCGCCAGCAGATATCTAGCGGGGGCCGACACAGATACGCAGTATTTT. Its protein is CASRYLAGADTDTQYF.

This sequence joins TRBV27 and TRBJ1-2, with D tentatively TRBD1 (5 bases). The CDR3 is made up of 17 amino acids. The germline V gene has CDR1 MNHEY and CDR2 SMNVEV (reference sequence). Trimming took 4 bases from V and 1 from J, leaving 19 bases between them. CDR3 sequence: CASSSSSAGIINYGYTF. For the CDR3, the DNA is TGTGCCAGCAGTTCTTCCTCGGCAGGGATCATTAACTATGGCTACACCTTC.

The chain uses TRBV27 and TRBJ2-2; the D is unclear. This CDR3 is 12 amino acids long. The germline V gene has CDR1 MNHEY and CDR2 SMNVEV (reference sequence). Trimming took off 3 bases at V and 5 bases at J, with 4 bases between the two ends. The CDR3 DNA reads TGTGCCAGCAGTTTCAGGACCGGGGAGCTGTTTTTT. Translated, it gives CASSFRTGELFF.

The CDR3: CASRDRHYGYTF. Written as DNA, the CDR3 is TGTGCCAGCAGGGACAGGCACTATGGCTACACCTTC. The chain uses TRBV19 and TRBJ1-2; TRBD1 matches at 8 bases. Germline V lookup: CDR1 LNHDA, CDR2 SQIVND (reference sequence). Trimming removed 9 bases from V and 3 bases from J; junction bases left unmatched: 3. This CDR3 is built from 12 residues.

In its sample, this clone was seen once. The rearrangement joins TRBV19 to TRBJ2-1; D gene unclear. Germline V gene lookup returns CDR1 LNHDA and CDR2 SQIVND (reference sequence). The CDR3 consists of 12 residues. Trimming shortened V by 5 bases and J by 3 bases, and 5 bases separated the two germline ends. Written as DNA, the CDR3 is TGTGCCAGTAGTGTCAACTACAATGAGCAGTTCTTC. Amino acid sequence: CASSVNYNEQFF. Full variable domain (remainder filled in from reference TRBV19 and TRBJ2-1): DGGITQSPKYLFRKEGQNVTLSCEQNLNHDAMYWYRQDPGQGLRLIYYSQIVNDFQKGDIAEGYSVSREKKESFPLTVTSAQKNPTAFYLCASSVNYNEQFFGPGTRLTVL.

The chain links TRBV4-3 to TRBJ1-2; D uncertain. V was trimmed by 0 bases and J by 8 bases, leaving 22 bases between them. Germline V gene data show CDR1 as LGHNA and CDR2 as YSLEER. The CDR3 length is 17 residues. The CDR3 coding sequence is TGCGCCAGCAGCCAAGATCCTCCGCTAACCCACCGTGAGGGCTACACCTTC. It is translated as CASSQDPPLTHREGYTF.

The chain carries TRBV7-9 and TRBJ2-7, with 12 nucleotides matching TRBD1. Losses at the gene ends were 4 bases for V and 6 bases for J; bases not matched to a gene: 7. The CDR3 runs 15 residues. Per germline, CDR1 SEHNR and CDR2 FQNEAQ (reference sequence). This CDR3 is CASSSGQGALGEQYF. The CDR3 DNA follows: TGTGCCAGCAGCTCGGGACAGGGGGCGTTAGGCGAGCAGTACTTC.

The rearrangement uses TRBV5-8 and TRBJ1-3; the D is unclear. The CDR3 has 11 residues. Trimming removed 4 bases from V and 5 bases from J, with 4 bases in between. Germline V gives CDR1 SGHTS, CDR2 YDEGEE. CDR3 amino acids: CASSQRNTIYF. CDR3 in DNA: TGTGCCAGCAGCCAGAGAAACACCATATATTTT.

V is TRBV30 and J is TRBJ2-2; 7 nucleotides line up with TRBD2. The CDR3 is 14 residues long. V shed 5 bases and J 3 bases; nucleotides not matched to a gene: 6. Germline V gives CDR1 GTSNPN, CDR2 SVGIG (reference sequence). This chain's CDR3 is CAWCGAGYTGELFF. The CDR3 region has the DNA TGTGCCTGGTGCGGAGCGGGGTACACCGGGGAGCTGTTTTTT.

The chain has TRBV4-3 and TRBJ1-1; D is unresolved. The CDR3 covers 11 residues. Trimming stripped 1 base from V and 5 bases from J, with 2 bases between. Germline assignment: CDR1 LGHNA and CDR2 YSLEER. This CDR3 is CASSQATEAFF. The CDR3 nucleotides read TGCGCCAGCAGCCAAGCTACTGAAGCTTTCTTT.

V gene TRBV14 combines with J gene TRBJ1-1, with TRBD1 matching over 7 bases. The CDR3 has 14 amino acids. J was trimmed by 0 bases and V by 6 bases; bases with no gene match: 4. CDR1 and CDR2 from the germline V gene are SGHDN and FVKESK. CDR3 nucleotides: TGTGCCAGCAGTGACAGGGTGATGAACACTGAAGCTTTCTTT. Its protein is CASSDRVMNTEAFF.

This chain uses TRBV5-1 with TRBJ1-2; 7 bases match TRBD1. CDR1 and CDR2 from the germline V gene are SGHRS and YFSETQ. The V and J ends lost 4 bases and 2 bases, in that order; junction bases with no gene match: 14. This CDR3 is built from 17 residues. The CDR3 spells CASSPFPGQHSNYGYTF. The CDR3 nucleotides are TGCGCCAGCAGCCCATTTCCGGGACAGCACTCAAACTATGGCTACACCTTC.

The rearrangement links TRBV5-4 to TRBJ2-3; D might be TRBD2 (5 bases). The V gene's germline CDR1 is SGHNT and CDR2 YYREEE (reference sequence). V lost 6 bases to trimming and J lost 4 bases, with 9 bases between them. The length of the CDR3 is 12 residues. CDR3 in amino acids: CASTNGADTQYF. The CDR3 nucleotides read TGTGCCAGCACGAACGGGGCAGATACGCAGTATTTT.

This clone has a handful of counts. The gene calls are TRBV30 and TRBJ1-2; 9 nucleotides align to TRBD1. The length of the CDR3 is 16 residues. V was pared by 3 bases and J by 0 bases, with 8 bases of the junction left unmatched. CDR1 is GTSNPN and CDR2 is SVGIG in the germline V gene (reference sequence). The CDR3 DNA sequence: TGTGCCTGGAGCAAGACAGGGGGGTTCACTAACTATGGCTACACCTTC. It yields the protein CAWSKTGGFTNYGYTF.